This entry describes one T cell receptor (beta chain). This sample was included in a study of OX40 agonist ivuxolimab in advanced cancers. Assay: immunoSEQ multiplex PCR; the TCRdb copy retains only in-frame clones and omits some. This table holds tens of thousands of clones, 70% to 90% found once. If patients had autoimmune disease history or systemic immunosuppression, they were excluded. This material consisted of CD4+ or CD8+ T cells sorted from blood, taken in a trial of the OX40 agonist ivuxolimab. The sequence was obtained from an adult with an advanced solid tumor such as melanoma, head and neck, liver or kidney cancer.

The CDR3: CASSLPAGLRSYNEQFF. CDR3 nucleotide sequence: TGTGCCAGCAGCTTACCGGCGGGACTCCGCTCCTACAATGAGCAGTTCTTC. The chain recombines TRBV7-9 with TRBJ2-1, with a possible D match to TRBD2 (6 bases). CDR3 length: 17 amino acids. Trimming pared 2 bases from V and 0 bases from J, leaving 14 bases between. Germline values: CDR1 SEHNR, CDR2 FQNEAQ (reference sequence).